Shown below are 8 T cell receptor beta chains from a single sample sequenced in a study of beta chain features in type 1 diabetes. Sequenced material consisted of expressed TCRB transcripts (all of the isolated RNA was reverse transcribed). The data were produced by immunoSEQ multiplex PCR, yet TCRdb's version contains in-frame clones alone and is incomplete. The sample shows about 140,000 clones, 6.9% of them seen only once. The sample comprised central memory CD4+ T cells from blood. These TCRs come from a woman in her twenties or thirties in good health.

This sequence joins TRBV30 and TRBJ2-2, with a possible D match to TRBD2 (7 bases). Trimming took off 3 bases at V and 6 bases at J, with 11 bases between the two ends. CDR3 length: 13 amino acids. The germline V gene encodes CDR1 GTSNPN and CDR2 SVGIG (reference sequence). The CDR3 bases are TGTGCCTGGAGAGGGGGGGTCCCCGGGGAGCTGTTTTTT. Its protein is CAWRGGVPGELFF.

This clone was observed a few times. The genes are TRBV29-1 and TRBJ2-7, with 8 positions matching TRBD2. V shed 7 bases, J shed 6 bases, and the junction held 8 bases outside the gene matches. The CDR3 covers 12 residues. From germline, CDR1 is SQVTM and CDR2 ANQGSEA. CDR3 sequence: CSACSGMTEQYF. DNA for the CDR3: TGCAGCGCCTGTAGCGGGATGACCGAGCAGTACTTC.

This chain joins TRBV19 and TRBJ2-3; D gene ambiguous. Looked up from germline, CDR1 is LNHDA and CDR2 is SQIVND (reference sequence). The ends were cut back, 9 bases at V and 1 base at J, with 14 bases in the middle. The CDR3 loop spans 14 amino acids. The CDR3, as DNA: TGTGCCAGCAACCGCGTGGCGGGCACAGATACGCAGTATTTT. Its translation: CASNRVAGTDTQYF.

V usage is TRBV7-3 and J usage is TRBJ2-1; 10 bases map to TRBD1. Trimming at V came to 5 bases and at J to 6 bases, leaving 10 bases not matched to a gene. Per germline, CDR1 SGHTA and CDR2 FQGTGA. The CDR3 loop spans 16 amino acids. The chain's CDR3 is CASSMKGQGVGNEQFF. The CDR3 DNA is TGTGCCAGCAGCATGAAAGGACAGGGGGTGGGCAATGAGCAGTTCTTC.

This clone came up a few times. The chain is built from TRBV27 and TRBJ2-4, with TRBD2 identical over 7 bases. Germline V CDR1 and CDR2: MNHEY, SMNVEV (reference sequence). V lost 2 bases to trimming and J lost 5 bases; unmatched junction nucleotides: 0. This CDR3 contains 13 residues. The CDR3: CASSLAGENIQYF. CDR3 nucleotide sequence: TGTGCCAGCAGTTTAGCGGGAGAAAACATTCAGTACTTC.

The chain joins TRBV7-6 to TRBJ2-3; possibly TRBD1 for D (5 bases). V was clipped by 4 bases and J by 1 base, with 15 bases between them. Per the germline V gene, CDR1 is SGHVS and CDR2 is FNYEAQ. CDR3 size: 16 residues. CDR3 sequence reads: CASSSRQGTRTDTQYF. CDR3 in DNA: TGTGCCAGCAGCTCCCGCCAGGGTACCCGCACAGATACGCAGTATTTT.

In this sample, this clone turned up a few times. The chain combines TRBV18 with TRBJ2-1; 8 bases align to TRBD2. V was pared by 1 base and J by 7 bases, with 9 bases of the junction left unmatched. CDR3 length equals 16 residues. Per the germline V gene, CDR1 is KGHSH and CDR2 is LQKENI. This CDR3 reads CASSPRTRREGNEQFF. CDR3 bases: TGTGCCAGCTCACCACGTACGCGTCGGGAGGGGAATGAGCAGTTCTTC.

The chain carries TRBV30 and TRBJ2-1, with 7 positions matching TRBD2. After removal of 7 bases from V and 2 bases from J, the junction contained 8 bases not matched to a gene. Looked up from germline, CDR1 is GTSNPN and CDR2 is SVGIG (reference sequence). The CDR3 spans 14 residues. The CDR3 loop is CAYLRRGAYNEQFF. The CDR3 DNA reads TGTGCCTACCTCCGCCGGGGGGCCTACAATGAGCAGTTCTTC.